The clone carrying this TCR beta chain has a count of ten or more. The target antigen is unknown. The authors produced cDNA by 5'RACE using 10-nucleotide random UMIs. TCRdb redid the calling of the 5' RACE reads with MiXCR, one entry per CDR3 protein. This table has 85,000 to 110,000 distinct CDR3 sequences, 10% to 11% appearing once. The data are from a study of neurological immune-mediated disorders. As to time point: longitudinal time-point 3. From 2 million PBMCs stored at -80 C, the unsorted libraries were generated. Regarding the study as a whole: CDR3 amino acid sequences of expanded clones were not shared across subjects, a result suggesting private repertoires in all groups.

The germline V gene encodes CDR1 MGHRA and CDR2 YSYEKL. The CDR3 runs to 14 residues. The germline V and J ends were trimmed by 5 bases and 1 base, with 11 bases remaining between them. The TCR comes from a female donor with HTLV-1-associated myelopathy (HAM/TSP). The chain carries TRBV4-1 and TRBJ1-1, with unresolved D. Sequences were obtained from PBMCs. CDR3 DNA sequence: TGCGCCAGCAGCGGACCTCTGAAGAACACTGAAGCTTTCTTT. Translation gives CASSGPLKNTEAFF.